Each of the 22 T cell receptor beta chains below was sequenced from the same sample in a study of blood T cell repertoires in COVID-19. Assay: immunoSEQ multiplex PCR; the TCRdb copy retains only in-frame clones and omits some. Of around 240,000 clones in the sample, 70% to 90% were seen once. Sequenced: peripheral blood. These receptors were obtained from a young woman who had recovered from COVID-19.

The chain carries TRBV19 and TRBJ2-5, with 8 bases identical to TRBD2. The J segment lost 3 bases and the V segment lost 9 bases, leaving 6 bases of the junction unmatched. The CDR3 has 13 amino acids. Per the germline V gene, CDR1 is LNHDA and CDR2 is SQIVND (reference sequence). The CDR3 bases are TGTGCCAGCCGCGGGGGGTTGGAAGAGACCCAGTACTTC. The encoded protein is CASRGGLEETQYF.

As to this clone: The sample has other DNA sequences that encode this CDR3 too. V is TRBV24-1 and J is TRBJ2-1; the match to TRBD1 covers 10 bases. Trimming cost V 3 bases and J 7 bases; bases outside gene matches: 5. The CDR3 loop spans 15 amino acids. Germline V gene lookup returns CDR1 KGHDR and CDR2 SFDVKD. CDR3 sequence: CATSDPGTGENEQFF. The CDR3 bases are TGTGCCACCAGTGATCCCGGGACAGGGGAGAATGAGCAGTTCTTC.

This sequence joins TRBV4-1 and TRBJ2-1, with a possible D match to TRBD1 (5 bases). With 1 base removed from V and 9 bases from J, the gap between germline ends came to 19 bases. CDR1 and CDR2 (germline): MGHRA, YSYEKL. CDR3 length: 16 amino acids. This CDR3 reads CASSQVKGEPPLEQFF. Here the CDR3 DNA reads TGCGCCAGCAGCCAAGTAAAAGGGGAACCGCCCCTTGAGCAGTTCTTC.

CDR3 region: CASGPGQGRVEAFF. The CDR3 DNA reads as TGTGCTAGTGGCCCCGGGCAGGGGAGGGTTGAAGCTTTCTTT. The chain couples TRBV12-5 to TRBJ1-1; the D gene is possibly TRBD1 (6 bases). Per the germline V gene, CDR1 is LGHNT and CDR2 is FRNRAP. CDR3 length equals 14 residues. Trimming cost V 6 bases and J 7 bases, with 18 bases left between them.

This clone was recorded a few times. The chain joins TRBV7-9 to TRBJ1-3, with a tentative D call TRBD1 (6 bases). Germline V CDR1 and CDR2: SEHNR, FQNEAQ (reference sequence). This CDR3 spans 16 amino acids. The V end lost 5 bases, the J end lost 0 bases, and 14 bases lay between the germline ends. CDR3 in DNA: TGTGCCAGCAGCCGCCAACAGGGAACCTCTGGAAACACCATATATTTT. Translating it yields CASSRQQGTSGNTIYF.

This clone was counted a few times. The rearrangement uses TRBV2 and TRBJ1-6; no clear D. Germline-derived CDR1 and CDR2 are SNHLY and FYNNEI. V lost 8 bases, J lost 5 bases, and 10 bases lay in between. This CDR3 comprises 13 residues. The CDR3 region is CASVREHNSPLHF. The DNA for the CDR3 is TGTGCCAGCGTACGGGAACATAATTCACCCCTCCACTTT.

This sequence joins TRBV19 and TRBJ1-1; 8 bases match TRBD1. This CDR3 is 15 amino acids long. V was clipped by 4 bases and J by 3 bases; unmatched bases: 7. In germline, CDR1 is LNHDA, CDR2 SQIVND (reference sequence). CDR3 in amino acids: CASSTGAQGDTEAFF. The CDR3 DNA follows: TGTGCCAGTAGTACCGGGGCACAGGGGGACACTGAAGCTTTCTTT.

V gene TRBV5-1 combines with J gene TRBJ1-1, with 7 bases fitting TRBD1. Germline CDR1 SGHRS, CDR2 YFSETQ. The CDR3 is made up of 15 amino acids. V lost 4 bases and J lost 1; bases outside the gene matches: 7. CDR3 in amino acids: CASSPTGMGNTEAFF. In DNA, the CDR3 is TGCGCCAGCAGCCCGACAGGGATGGGGAACACTGAAGCTTTCTTT.

V is TRBV11-2 and J is TRBJ2-3; 7 bases agree with TRBD1. V shed 5 bases and J 5 bases; nucleotides not matched to a gene: 13. The CDR3 is 16 residues long. Per germline, CDR1 SGHAT and CDR2 FQNNGV. CDR3 loop: CASSPEQGLFQDTQYF. DNA of the CDR3: TGTGCCAGCAGCCCAGAACAGGGGTTGTTTCAAGATACGCAGTATTTT. The whole variable domain, remainder taken from reference TRBV11-2 and TRBJ2-3, is EAGVAQSPRYKIIEKRQSVAFWCNPISGHATLYWYQQILGQGPKLLIQFQNNGVVDDSQLPKDRFSAERLKGVDSTLKIQPAKLEDSAVYLCASSPEQGLFQDTQYFGPGTRLTVL.

CDR3 amino acids: CASSLREPYEQYF. In DNA form, the CDR3 reads TGTGCCAGCAGCCTACGGGAACCCTACGAGCAGTACTTC. J is TRBJ2-7 and V is TRBV3-1 (or the pseudogene TRBV3-2), with a tentative D call TRBD2 (5 bases). Germline V gene data show CDR1 as LGHDT and CDR2 as YNNKEL (reference sequence). V was trimmed by 4 bases and J by 2 bases, leaving 9 bases between them. There are 13 residues in the CDR3.

The V call is TRBV27, the J call TRBJ2-3; 11 nucleotides line up with TRBD1. Germline CDR1 and CDR2: MNHEY and SMNVEV (reference sequence). This CDR3 is built from 17 residues. Unmatched junction bases numbered 4, after V lost 1 base and J lost 1 base. CDR3 bases: TGTGCCAGCAGTTTATTAGGGGGACAGGGGGGCACAGATACGCAGTATTTT. Amino acid sequence: CASSLLGGQGGTDTQYF.

The rearrangement uses TRBV5-6 and TRBJ2-4, with 7 bases matching TRBD2. V lost 0 bases to trimming and J lost 1 base; unmatched junction nucleotides: 4. CDR1 and CDR2 from the germline V gene are SGHDT and YYEEEE. This CDR3 is built from 16 residues. The CDR3 loop is CASSLGVGRAKNIQYF. For the CDR3, the DNA is TGTGCCAGCAGCTTGGGGGTCGGGAGGGCCAAAAACATTCAGTACTTC.

This chain links TRBV15 with TRBJ2-3; 7 nucleotides align to TRBD1. The V segment lost 1 base and the J segment 2 bases; nucleotides outside the gene matches: 3. Germline V lookup: CDR1 LNHNV, CDR2 YYDKDF (reference sequence). This CDR3 spans 15 amino acids. The CDR3 loop reads CATSRAGTVTDTQYF. CDR3 nucleotide sequence: TGTGCCACCAGCAGAGCCGGGACAGTCACAGATACGCAGTATTTT.

The V gene is TRBV9, the J gene TRBJ2-1, with 10 nucleotides matching TRBD2. With 10 bases clipped from V and 5 bases from J, the junction kept 9 bases outside the gene matches. Germline V gene data show CDR1 as SGDLS and CDR2 as YYNGEE. The CDR3 is made up of 14 amino acids. CDR3 DNA: TGTGCCGGCTGTAGCGGGGGGACCCACAATGAGCAGTTCTTC. This gives the protein CAGCSGGTHNEQFF.

This clone has just one count. The V call is TRBV15, the J call TRBJ2-5; the match to TRBD2 covers 13 bases. In germline, CDR1 is LNHNV, CDR2 YYDKDF (reference sequence). The CDR3 is made up of 16 amino acids. The V and J ends lost 4 bases and 1 base, in that order; junction bases with no gene match: 3. The CDR3 DNA is TGTGCCACCAGCACAGGACTAGCGGGGGTCCAAGAGACCCAGTACTTC. It yields the protein CATSTGLAGVQETQYF.

V gene TRBV30 combines with J gene TRBJ1-2; possible D gene TRBD1, 6 bases. Trimming removed 2 bases from V and 6 bases from J, with 10 bases in between. The CDR3 is made up of 12 amino acids. Looked up from germline, CDR1 is GTSNPN and CDR2 is SVGIG (reference sequence). The CDR3 loop reads CAWSRNRDGYTF. CDR3 DNA sequence: TGTGCCTGGAGTCGCAACAGGGATGGCTACACCTTC.

The genes are TRBV2 and TRBJ1-2, with TRBD1 identical over 9 bases. Germline assignment: CDR1 SNHLY and CDR2 FYNNEI. This CDR3 has 16 residues. V lost 4 bases, J lost 7 bases, and 13 bases stayed unmatched. As DNA, the CDR3 is TGTGCCAGCAGTGGTATCGTGAAGGGACAGGGCGGTGGCTACACCTTC. This translates into CASSGIVKGQGGGYTF.

The chain recombines TRBV14 with TRBJ2-4; 8 nucleotides align to TRBD1. The germline V gene has CDR1 SGHDN and CDR2 FVKESK. There are 16 residues in the CDR3. V lost 0 bases, J lost 7 bases, and 8 bases stayed unmatched. CDR3 region: CASSQEAGGFMNIQYF. As DNA, the CDR3 is TGTGCCAGCAGCCAAGAAGCAGGGGGCTTTATGAACATTCAGTACTTC. The complete variable domain, with remaining parts taken from reference TRBV14 and TRBJ2-4, reads EAGVTQFPSHSVIEKGQTVTLRCDPISGHDNLYWYRRVMGKEIKFLLHFVKESKQDESGMPNNRFLAERTGGTYSTLKVQPAELEDSGVYFCASSQEAGGFMNIQYFGAGTRLSVL.

This chain links TRBV7-9 with TRBJ2-4; 8 nucleotides match TRBD2. This CDR3 has 14 residues. V shed 5 bases and J 5 bases; nucleotides not matched to a gene: 5. The germline V gene encodes CDR1 SEHNR and CDR2 FQNEAQ (reference sequence). The CDR3 DNA reads as TGTGCCAGCAGCCCCACGGGGGGGGAAAACATTCAGTACTTC. As protein: CASSPTGGENIQYF.

This sequence joins TRBV12-5 and TRBJ1-6; D not certain. The V gene lost 1 base and the J gene lost 6 bases, with 7 bases spanning the gap. Germline CDR1 LGHNT, CDR2 FRNRAP. The CDR3 length is 14 residues. The CDR3 is CASGLGFSNSPLHF. The DNA for the CDR3 is TGTGCTAGTGGTTTGGGTTTCAGTAATTCACCCCTCCACTTT.

This clone was observed once. This chain connects TRBV6-4 to TRBJ2-1, with TRBD1 matching 8 bases. CDR3 length: 15 residues. V lost 1 base to trimming and J lost 5 bases; unmatched junction nucleotides: 4. Germline V gene sequence: CDR1 MRHNA, CDR2 SNTAGT. The CDR3 loop is CASSDFLGQDNEQFF. CDR3 sequence (DNA): TGTGCCAGCAGTGACTTTTTGGGACAGGACAATGAGCAGTTCTTC.

V and J are TRBV4-1 and TRBJ1-6; the D gene is possibly TRBD1 (5 bases). Trimming pared 0 bases from V and 8 bases from J, leaving 20 bases between. Germline CDR1 MGHRA, CDR2 YSYEKL. The CDR3 totals 18 residues. In DNA, the CDR3 is TGCGCCAGCAGCCAAGATGGGACCCCCACGGGGGTGCATTCACCCCTCCACTTT. This codes for CASSQDGTPTGVHSPLHF.